This is a list of T cell receptor beta chains from one sample in a study of cytomegalovirus exposure and HLA in healthy donors. Method: immunoSEQ multiplex PCR; TCRdb's copy keeps in-frame clones and lacks some. The sample comprises about 100,000 clones, roughly four fifths of which are singletons, and around 5.2% rests with the top ten. The source material was PBMCs. The receptors were sampled from a man in his forties in good health and CMV-seropositive. Both conserved end residues are part of each CDR3.

V gene	J gene	CDR3 protein
TRBV18	TRBJ2-1	CASSPRDSGEQFF
TRBV27	TRBJ2-7	CASSLSGGAPYEQYF
TRBV19	TRBJ2-3	CASTKTGGGDTQYF
TRBV6-5	TRBJ1-2	CATGTGGARNYGYTF
TRBV2	TRBJ1-1	CASRAPDRAASEAFF
TRBV6-5	TRBJ1-1	CASSYARGSEAFF
TRBV4-1	TRBJ1-1	CASSQDLAGYTEAFF
TRBV30	TRBJ2-7	CAWRGTSAYSSYEQYF
TRBV30	TRBJ2-5	CAWISAGGGETQYF
TRBV30	TRBJ2-3	CAWSTSGTGDFMAQYF
TRBV30	TRBJ1-2	CAWRSPGQHGYTF
TRBV14	TRBJ2-1	CASSPPGLAGGEQFF
TRBV7-9	TRBJ2-1	CASSLAGGVEQFF
TRBV18	TRBJ1-6	CASSRDVGSYNSPLHF
TRBV5-6	TRBJ2-5	CASSLDRETQYF
TRBV9	TRBJ1-1	CASSPGTGFKGGAFF
TRBV2	TRBJ1-6	CASTPETGSNSPLHF
TRBV6-5	TRBJ2-7	CASSYARGYEQYF
TRBV7-8	TRBJ1-2	CASSLGGNYGYTF
TRBV11-3	TRBJ2-1	CASSLVGGYNEQFF
TRBV7-2	TRBJ2-1	CASSLHGRTNEQFF
TRBV4-1	TRBJ1-5	CASSQDTQGVQPQHF
TRBV2	TRBJ2-1	CVSRKGGVFYNEQFF
TRBV19	TRBJ1-2	CASRYSNRDYGYTF
TRBV6-5	TRBJ1-1	CASTTDRGRNTEAFF
TRBV10-3	TRBJ1-2	CAISGQGAEGYTF
TRBV5-1	TRBJ2-2	CASSLTGTYTGELFF
TRBV29-1	TRBJ1-1	CSTGTGSEAFF
TRBV27	TRBJ2-7	CASSPGGGGTYEQYF
TRBV19	TRBJ2-1	CASSSWDLGNEQFF
TRBV10-3	TRBJ1-3	CASGENPGNTIYF
TRBV29-1	TRBJ1-1	CSVGSPRGLNTEAFF
TRBV7-6	TRBJ2-3	CASSLVSGSDADTQYF
TRBV30	TRBJ2-5	CAWSVAGGRETQYF
TRBV5-4	NA	CASSLDLTGGDYEQYF
TRBV9	TRBJ1-2	CASSPRLKLYYGYTF
TRBV18	TRBJ1-4	CASSPPPQGPAEEKLFF
TRBV5-1	NA	CASSRSGRSYEQYF
TRBV14	TRBJ1-2	CASSQGGGYGYTF
TRBV27	TRBJ2-7	CASSLRAESSYEQYF
TRBV5-4	TRBJ1-1	CASSLDRRGDTEAFF
TRBV18	TRBJ1-3	CASSSSTASGNTIYF
TRBV4-2	TRBJ2-1	CASSHGTGGNEQFF
TRBV7-9	TRBJ1-5	CASSETGAGNQPQHF
TRBV2	TRBJ2-7	CASSERGRAYEQYF
TRBV7-7	TRBJ2-7	CASSPGQAGYEQYF
TRBV9	TRBJ2-3	CASSASMGRGLTDTQYF
TRBV18	TRBJ2-4	CASSPPEGLPGMGVKNIQYF
TRBV28	TRBJ1-4	CASTPPGGNEKLFF
TRBV6-1	TRBJ2-3	CASSEGAGGLITDTQYF